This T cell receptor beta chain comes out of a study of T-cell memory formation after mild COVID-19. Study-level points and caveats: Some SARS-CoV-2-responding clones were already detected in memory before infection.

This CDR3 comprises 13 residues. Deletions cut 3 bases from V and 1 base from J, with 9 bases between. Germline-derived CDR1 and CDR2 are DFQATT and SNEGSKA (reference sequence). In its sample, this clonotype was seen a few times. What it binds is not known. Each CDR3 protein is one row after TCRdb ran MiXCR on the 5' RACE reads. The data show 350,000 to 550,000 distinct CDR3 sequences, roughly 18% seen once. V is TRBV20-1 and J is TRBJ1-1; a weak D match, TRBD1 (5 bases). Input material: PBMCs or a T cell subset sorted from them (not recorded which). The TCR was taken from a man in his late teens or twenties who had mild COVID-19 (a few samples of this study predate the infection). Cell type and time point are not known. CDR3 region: CSARGGRNTEAFF. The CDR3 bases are TGCAGTGCTAGGGGGGGGAGGAACACTGAAGCTTTCTTT.